A selection of T cell receptor beta chains follows, all from one sample in a study of molecular identifiers for immune sequencing clone quantification. In TCRdb, the PCR reads were re-called with MiXCR into one record per CDR3 protein. The table has hundreds of thousands of distinct CDR3 sequences, roughly a quarter seen once. Sequencing was carried out using naive CD8+ T cells from blood, with Jurkat cell RNA spiked in. These TCRs come from a human donor in good health. Some libraries in this study had Jurkat cell RNA spiked in. CDR3s include the opening cysteine and the closing phenylalanine or tryptophan. The order of the fields is clone size, V gene, CDR3 protein. Only part of the rows carry a size: once, few, many, or a class if the clone is expanded.

.	TRBV20-1	CSARGLAGAITGELFF
few	TRBV29-1	CSVVGGNSYNEQFF
few	TRBV25-1	CASPKGLGNTIYF
.	TRBV20-1	CSAPTTTLYNEQFF
many	TRBV29-1	CSVVVGWGAKNIQYF
many	TRBV28	CASTGNRDSNQPQHF
many	TRBV20-1	CSAKFGQGSYEQYF
few	TRBV4-3	CASSQVFGRRAKNIQYF
.	TRBV6-5	CASSPGTGTDTRYF
few	TRBV5-6	CASGTSGSKSTDTQYF
.	TRBV10-2	CASSERGFEPQHF
many	TRBV4-1	CASSQVGRNEKLFF
few	TRBV2	CASSGQGWEETQYF
few	TRBV5-1	CASSFWDGGTYEQYF
many	TRBV12-3/TRBV12-4	CASSLAAGMIDTQYF
.	TRBV2	CASSDITGSLNQPQHF
many	TRBV5-1	CASSYGGSDTQYF
.	TRBV20-1	CSARELALGVYEQYF
few	TRBV24-1	CATSAGGLGEDTQYF
many	TRBV7-6	CASRGTEEKLFF
.	TRBV12-3/TRBV12-4	CASTPVGLQETQYF
.	TRBV27	CASSPLLSGQGLAFPYEQYF
many	TRBV4-1	CASSQDRADNEQFF
.	TRBV18	CASSADNRASGEQYF
.	TRBV5-5	CASSPTVGQLNEKLFF
.	TRBV12-3/TRBV12-4	CASSLGRGNGLFF